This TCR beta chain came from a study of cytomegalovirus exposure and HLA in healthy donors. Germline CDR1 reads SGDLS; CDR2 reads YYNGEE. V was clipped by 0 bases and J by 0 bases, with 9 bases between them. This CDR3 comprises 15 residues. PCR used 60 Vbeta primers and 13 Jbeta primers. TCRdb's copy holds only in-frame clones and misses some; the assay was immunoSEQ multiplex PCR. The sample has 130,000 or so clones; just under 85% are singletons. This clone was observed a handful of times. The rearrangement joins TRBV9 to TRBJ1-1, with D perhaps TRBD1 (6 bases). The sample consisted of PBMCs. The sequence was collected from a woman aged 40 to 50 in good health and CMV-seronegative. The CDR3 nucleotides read TGTGCCAGCAGCGTAGATCCAGGGGTGAACACTGAAGCTTTCTTT. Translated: CASSVDPGVNTEAFF. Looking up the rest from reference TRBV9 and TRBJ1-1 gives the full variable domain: DSGVTQTPKHLITATGQRVTLRCSPRSGDLSVYWYQQSLDQGLQFLIQYYNGEERAKGNILERFSAQQFPDLHSELNLSSLELGDSALYFCASSVDPGVNTEAFFGQGTRLTVV.